The 3 T cell receptor beta chains listed next were all sequenced from one sample in a study of blood T cell repertoires in COVID-19. Data came from immunoSEQ multiplex PCR; TCRdb stores just in-frame clones and leaves some out. Found here are about 250,000 clones, about four fifths of them singletons; the top ten hold 8.9%. The source material was peripheral blood. These TCRs come from an older man with acute or convalescent COVID-19.

The chain joins TRBV5-1 to TRBJ2-2; the D gene is possibly TRBD2 (5 bases). V lost 0 bases to trimming and J lost 0 bases, with 18 bases between them. Germline CDR1 and CDR2: SGHRS and YFSETQ. This CDR3 comprises 19 residues. As DNA, the CDR3 is TGCGCCAGCAGCTTGGGAAGGGTTGGGAATAGCGCGAACACCGGGGAGCTGTTTTTT. It yields the protein CASSLGRVGNSANTGELFF.

The rearrangement uses TRBV9 and TRBJ1-3; D gene uncertain. V lost 4 bases and J 0 bases, leaving 17 bases between the germline ends. Germline loops: CDR1 SGDLS, CDR2 YYNGEE. This CDR3 is 17 amino acids long. The CDR3 DNA sequence: TGTGCCAGCAGCAACCCAGTTGATAGACACTCTGGAAACACCATATATTTT. Protein sequence: CASSNPVDRHSGNTIYF.

V is TRBV6-5 and J is TRBJ2-1; weak D call: TRBD2 (7 bases). The CDR3 is 16 residues long. CDR1 and CDR2 (germline): MNHEY, SVGAGI. V gave up 0 bases and J gave up 6 bases, with 15 bases separating them. The CDR3 protein is CASSYSGGRGANEQFF. The CDR3 coding sequence is TGTGCCAGCAGTTACTCCGGGGGGCGAGGGGCCAATGAGCAGTTCTTC.